This TCR beta chain was captured by sequencing in a study of lymphopenia after photon versus proton radiotherapy. Study-level findings and limits: Oligoclonal CD8+ Temra expansion after nadir drove photon patients' diversity drop. Better survival with proton therapy was suggested as possible, not demonstrated. Relative stability marked proton patients; photon patients lost diversity and naive cells. In patients who died, overall survival fell as post-nadir TCR diversity dropped more.

Worth noting for this clone: Its antigen is unknown.

Profiling relied on immunoSEQ multiplex PCR, and the TCRdb table lists in-frame clones only, not all of them. The sample records 150,000 to 200,000 clones, roughly nine tenths being singletons. V lost 1 base, J lost 0 bases, and 10 bases lay in between. CDR3 length equals 17 residues. Germline V gene lookup returns CDR1 SEHNR and CDR2 FQNEAQ (reference sequence). The receptor comes from a man aged 45-65 years with gastric cancer. This material consisted of peripheral blood, taken from a patient treated with photon-based radiotherapy. The chain employs TRBV7-9 and TRBJ2-6; D gene unclear. CDR3 bases: TGTGCCAGCAGCTTAGGAGACGCTACCTCTGGGGCCAACGTCCTGACTTTC. Its protein is CASSLGDATSGANVLTF.